This TCR beta chain comes out of a study of T-cell memory formation after mild COVID-19. Notes on the study in general: In pre-infection memory, a portion of responding clones appeared, which suggested that cross-reactive memory joined. Contracting clones, day 15 to 85, had balanced CD4/CD8, and later expanders favored CD4+. Contracting CD4+ clones lay largely in CM and EM, with CD8+ ones residing in EMRA.

This clonotype was picked up many times. What it binds is not known. Per the germline V gene, CDR1 is SGHTA and CDR2 is FQGTGA. The CDR3 contains 14 residues. V shed 2 bases and J shed 1 base, with 8 bases lying between them. Constant-segment primers were used for 5'RACE, and the resulting TCR alpha and TCR beta cDNA libraries carried sample barcodes and UMIs. TCRdb used MiXCR to reprocess the 5' RACE reads, holding one entry per CDR3 protein. The table lists some 150,000 distinct CDR3 sequences, more than 13% of them singletons, with approximately 30% in the top ten. Sequencing used PBMCs or a T cell subset sorted from them (not recorded which). The clonotype originates from an adult woman who had mild COVID-19 (a few samples of this study predate the infection). Cell type and time point are not known. The V call is TRBV7-3, the J call TRBJ1-1; the D gene is possibly TRBD1 (6 bases). The CDR3 coding sequence is TGTGCCAGCAGCTTAGTAGGGGGGAACACTGAAGCTTTCTTT. Its protein is CASSLVGGNTEAFF.